This T cell receptor (beta chain) is from a study of human T cells and chemical hapten exposure. Background on the study: Variation in per-sample TCR yields came mainly from small pooled library volume differences.

The library attached unique molecular identifiers to individual cDNA molecules. TCRdb re-called the RACE reads with MiXCR, one entry per CDR3 protein. The table lists fewer than 100,000 distinct CDR3 sequences, over 9.5% of them singletons, with about 4% in the top ten. The CDR3 is 13 residues long. V shed 6 bases and J 3 bases; nucleotides not matched to a gene: 2. Germline V gene data show CDR1 as LGHNT and CDR2 as FRNRAP. Time point noted: patch test 1, 2 weeks after DPC sensitization. Documented treatment: therapeutic diphenylcyclopropenone sensitization with weekly scalp DPC. This clonotype was detected only a few times.

The sequence was collected from a woman aged 55-69 years with alopecia areata. Some clones in this sample may be carry-over from other donors' samples. V and J are TRBV12-5 and TRBJ1-5; 7 nucleotides agree with TRBD1. The sequencing used whole blood, collected in connection with sensitization to the hapten diphenylcyclopropenone (DPC). Here the CDR3 reads CASGGQFNQPQHF. CDR3 coding DNA: TGTGCTAGTGGGGGACAGTTCAATCAGCCCCAGCATTTT.